The TCR beta chain under discussion was sequenced for a study of blood T cell repertoires in COVID-19. Donors were grouped by their self-reported clinical history. Original handling: Counts of nucleated cells, estimated from reference gene primer amplification, were obtained. The data were produced by immunoSEQ multiplex PCR, yet TCRdb's version contains in-frame clones alone and is incomplete. The DNA was the basis for D and trimming; V, J and clone size are from that table. The sample shows about 270,000 clones, roughly 86% of them seen only once. The germline V and J ends were trimmed by 4 bases and 4 bases, with 16 bases remaining between them. The CDR3 totals 15 residues. Germline CDR1 is SEHNR and CDR2 is FQNEAQ (reference sequence).

The clonotype originates from an older woman who had recovered from COVID-19. The V call is TRBV7-9, the J call TRBJ1-1; D not resolved. Sequencing was done on a sample of PBMCs or T cells enriched from blood (not recorded which). The DNA for the CDR3 is TGTGCCAGCAGCTCCCTCATTGGAAGAGGCACTGAAGCTTTCTTT. This gives the protein CASSSLIGRGTEAFF.